This T cell receptor (beta chain) derives from a study of T cell responses to AZD1222 COVID-19 vaccine (dated by TCRdb to the early 2020s). Notes on the research overall: A total of 230 to 250 trial participants underwent TCR sequencing, of whom nearly 210 received two doses of AZD1222 and approximately 25 received two doses of the MenACWY control vaccine. Enrollment into the trials was organized by age into subgroups of 18-55, 56-69 and 70-plus years, and those subgroups contained about 160, 30 and 59 TCR-sequenced participants, respectively.

Per the publication, the time point label means: about 28 days (+/-7) after the second vaccine dose. AZD1222 recipients with second doses at about 4 weeks or about 12 weeks were pooled, because spike-specific TCR depth and breadth did not differ between schedules. Vaccinee samples came from UK trials COV001 and COV002, including a single-blind randomized controlled phase 2/3 trial of AZD1222 (ChAdOx1 nCoV-19) in healthy adults. For TCRbeta chain sequencing, PBMC samples were collected from trial participants at day 0 and at day 28 after the second dose. The germline V gene specifies SQVTM as CDR1 and ANQGSEA as CDR2. At the junction V is shortened by 6 bases and J by 1 base, with 15 bases in between. From the cysteine up to the phenylalanine, the CDR3 has a length of 14 residues. Only the CDR3 region is kept as DNA, spanning 42 bases read in frame from base 1. As for this clone: Its antigen has not been determined. Per-base quality was not reported, and no clone a single base away is much larger than it.

The CDR3 regions of human TCRbeta chains were analyzed by immunosequencing. Per the original workflow: Repertoire TCRs were matched against a reference library of SARS-CoV-2-specific TCRs generated with the MIRA antigen-specificity platform. Breadth was defined as the fraction of unique TCRs that were SARS-CoV-2-associated, and depth was defined as the fraction of total T cells that were SARS-CoV-2-associated. Using the MIRA data, each spike-specific TCR was mapped to the spike region that the TCR reacts to and placed in a CD4 or CD8 class. Log10-transformed breadth and depth values were compared by one-way ANOVA with Sidak's multiple comparisons tests. TCRdb carries this immuneACCESS record with in-frame sequences only. Its versions omit some clonotypes, under half of them owing to an unresolved V gene in the studies checked, with the rest unexplained. D and trimming come from the DNA, and the V and J calls and clone size come from that table. This sample holds 160,000 or so clones; around 89% were observed only once. The ten largest clones represent about 4.5% of the sample.

The study at large found these results: In the small 56-69-year group, the increase in depth fell short of significance, most likely because of low power. Conclusions about previously exposed vaccinees are limited because only six or seven AZD1222 recipients were SARS-CoV-2 seropositive at baseline. A significant rise in spike-specific TCR breadth and depth was observed after two AZD1222 doses relative to day 0 and relative to MenACWY recipients. Reportedly, almost half of the unique spike-specific TCRs recognized epitopes lying outside the regions that are mutated in the B.1.351 and B.1.1.7 variants. Participants were mostly white British, with more females than males. The authors suggested clonal diversity may have been underestimated. The whole spike protein was spanned by vaccine-associated CD4 TCRs, and dominant responses were seen in regions 160-218 and 743-854. Because no samples from the day 14 peak response were available, repertoires could be characterized only after the peak T cell response.

This receptor was taken from an adult who received the AZD1222 COVID-19 vaccine. This sequence uses TRBV29-1 and TRBJ1-1; the D gene is perhaps TRBD1, on 6 matching bases. Sequencing used peripheral blood, obtained 28 days after the second AZD1222 dose. The CDR3 reads CSVSLGTPNTEAFF. In nucleotide form, the sequence is TGCAGCGTGAGCTTGGGGACACCGAACACTGAAGCTTTCTTT.